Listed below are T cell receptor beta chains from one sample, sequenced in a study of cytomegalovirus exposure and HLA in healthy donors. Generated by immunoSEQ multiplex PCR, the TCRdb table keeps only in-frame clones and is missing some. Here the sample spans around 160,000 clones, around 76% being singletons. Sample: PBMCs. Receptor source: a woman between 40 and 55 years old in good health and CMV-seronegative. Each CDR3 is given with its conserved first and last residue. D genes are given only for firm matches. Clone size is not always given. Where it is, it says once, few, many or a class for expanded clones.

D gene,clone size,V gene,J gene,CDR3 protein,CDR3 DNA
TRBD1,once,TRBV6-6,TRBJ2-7,CASTALGQGLHEQYF,TGTGCCAGCACCGCCCTTGGACAGGGCCTTCACGAGCAGTACTTC
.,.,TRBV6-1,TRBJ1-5,CASTGRPNQPQHF,TGTGCCAGCACGGGTCGGCCCAATCAGCCCCAGCATTTT
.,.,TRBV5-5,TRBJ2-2,CASSQRGTGELFF,TGTGCCAGCAGCCAGAGAGGGACCGGGGAGCTGTTTTTT
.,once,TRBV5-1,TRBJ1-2,CASSLEGRGGSSYTF,TGCGCCAGCAGCTTGGAAGGAAGGGGAGGCAGTAGCTACACCTTC
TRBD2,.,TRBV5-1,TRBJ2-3,CASGPGLAISTDTQYF,TGCGCCAGCGGACCGGGACTAGCAATCAGCACAGATACGCAGTATTTT
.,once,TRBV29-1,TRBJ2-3,CSVVGLTVTDTQYF,TGCAGCGTTGTCGGTCTTACGGTCACAGATACGCAGTATTTT
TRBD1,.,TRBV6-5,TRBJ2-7,CASSYSTGGPPYEQYF,TGTGCCAGCAGTTACTCGACAGGGGGACCCCCCTACGAGCAGTACTTC
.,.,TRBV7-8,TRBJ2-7,CASSTTGNEQYF,TGTGCCAGCAGCACGACAGGAAACGAGCAGTACTTC
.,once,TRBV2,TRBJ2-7,CASSGTGESAHEQYF,TGTGCCAGCAGTGGGACGGGAGAGTCAGCCCACGAGCAGTACTTC
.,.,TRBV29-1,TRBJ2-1,CSVGRDSLYNEQFF,TGCAGCGTTGGGCGGGACTCTTTATACAATGAGCAGTTCTTC
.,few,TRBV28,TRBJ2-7,CASSLGGDPYEQYF,TGTGCCAGCAGTTTAGGGGGCGACCCCTACGAGCAGTACTTC
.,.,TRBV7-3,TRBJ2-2,CASSLSGVENSGELFF,TGTGCCAGCAGCTTAAGTGGCGTGGAGAACTCCGGGGAGCTGTTTTTT
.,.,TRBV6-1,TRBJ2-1,CASSVGLAAVGEQFF,TGTGCCAGCAGTGTGGGGTTAGCGGCAGTAGGTGAGCAGTTCTTC
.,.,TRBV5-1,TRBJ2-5,CASSLAAGVLIGETQYF,TGCGCCAGCAGCTTGGCCGCAGGGGTATTGATCGGGGAGACCCAGTACTTC
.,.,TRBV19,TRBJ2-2,CASREVPNTGELFF,TGTGCCAGTAGAGAGGTACCGAACACCGGGGAGCTGTTTTTT
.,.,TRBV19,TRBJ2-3,CASSPRSIGPRDTQYF,TGTGCCAGTAGTCCGCGGTCGATAGGCCCGAGAGATACGCAGTATTTT
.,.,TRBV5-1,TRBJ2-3,CASSAPSAEDTQYF,TGCGCCAGCAGCGCCCCGAGCGCCGAAGATACGCAGTATTTT
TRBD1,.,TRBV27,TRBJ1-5,CASSSGTGNQPQHF,TGTGCCAGCAGTTCCGGGACAGGGAATCAGCCCCAGCATTTT
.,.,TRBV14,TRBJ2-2,CASSRGHVATGELFF,TGTGCCAGCAGCCGGGGACACGTCGCCACCGGGGAGCTGTTTTTT
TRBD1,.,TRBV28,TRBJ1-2,CATQGRGPGRYTF,TGTGCCACCCAGGGCAGGGGGCCGGGCCGCTACACCTTC
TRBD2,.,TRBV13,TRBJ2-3,CASSLTGGFGDTQYF,TGTGCCAGCAGCTTAACGGGAGGCTTCGGAGATACGCAGTATTTT
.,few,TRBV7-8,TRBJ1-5,CASSSLNQPQHF,TGTGCCAGCAGCTCCCTCAATCAGCCCCAGCATTTT
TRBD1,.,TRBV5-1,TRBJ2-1,CASSFRTGANEQFF,TGCGCCAGCAGCTTTCGGACAGGGGCCAATGAGCAGTTCTTC
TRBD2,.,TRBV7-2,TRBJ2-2,CASSLVAGGYTGELFF,TGTGCCAGCAGCTTAGTAGCGGGAGGATACACCGGGGAGCTGTTTTTT
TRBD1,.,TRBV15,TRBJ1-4,CATSRDGTDGNEKLFF,TGTGCCACCAGCAGAGATGGGACAGACGGTAATGAAAAACTGTTTTTT
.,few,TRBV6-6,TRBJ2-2,CAPKELFF,TGTGCCCCTAAGGAGCTGTTTTTT
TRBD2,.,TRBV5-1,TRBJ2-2,CASRGGGRAGELFF,TGCGCCAGCAGAGGAGGCGGGAGGGCCGGGGAGCTGTTTTTT
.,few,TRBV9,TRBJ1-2,CASSVEPLGAASPHYGYTF,TGTGCCAGCAGCGTAGAGCCCCTGGGGGCAGCCTCCCCGCACTATGGCTACACCTTC
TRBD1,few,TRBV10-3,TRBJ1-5,CAISTGTGGVNQPQHF,TGTGCCATCAGTACCGGGACAGGGGGCGTCAATCAGCCCCAGCATTTT
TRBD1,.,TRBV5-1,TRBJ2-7,CASSLPTGLNEQYF,TGCGCCAGCAGCCTACCGACAGGGCTTAACGAGCAGTACTTC
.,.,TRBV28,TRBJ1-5,CASSLLGAVGGNQPQHF,TGTGCCAGCAGTTTATTGGGGGCCGTTGGCGGAAATCAGCCCCAGCATTTT
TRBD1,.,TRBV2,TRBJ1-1,CASSGQGNTEAFF,TGTGCCAGCAGTGGACAGGGCAACACTGAAGCTTTCTTT
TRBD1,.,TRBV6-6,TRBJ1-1,CASRNGQVNTEAFF,TGTGCCAGCAGAAATGGACAGGTGAACACTGAAGCTTTCTTT
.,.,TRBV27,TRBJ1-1,CASSLILGGSTEAFF,TGTGCCAGCAGTTTGATCCTCGGGGGAAGCACTGAAGCTTTCTTT